The rows below give T cell receptor beta chains drawn from one sample of a study of shared clonotypes between healthy human individuals. Using immunoSEQ multiplex PCR, the repertoire was profiled, and TCRdb retains in-frame clones only, with some absent. Of about 580,000 clones in the sample, 95% to 98% were seen once. Input material: naive CD8+ T cells sorted from blood. All receptors come from a man aged 25-45 years in good health. CDR3s include the opening cysteine and the closing phenylalanine or tryptophan. Fields, in order: V gene, clone size, J gene, D gene, CDR3 DNA, CDR3 protein. The D gene is left open where the match is weak. For some rows the clone size is stated as once, few or many, or as a class when expanded; others skip it.

TRBV7-2,-,TRBJ2-7,-,TGTGCCAGCAGCTTAGAGGTCAGGCCAAACTACGAGCAGTACTTC,CASSLEVRPNYEQYF
TRBV14,-,TRBJ2-2,-,TGTGCCAGCAGCCAAGTGGCGAACACCGGGGAGCTGTTTTTT,CASSQVANTGELFF
TRBV5-1,-,TRBJ2-3,TRBD2,TGCGCCAGCAGCGTGGGACTAGCGGGACTAAGCACAGATACGCAGTATTTT,CASSVGLAGLSTDTQYF
TRBV9,-,TRBJ2-1,-,TGTGCCAGCGGCGAGCCTCAGTCGTTTCAGAATGAGCAGTTCTTC,CASGEPQSFQNEQFF
TRBV6-1,-,TRBJ1-5,-,TGTGCCATCGCCTCGCCCCAGCATTTT,CAIASPQHF
TRBV7-9,-,TRBJ2-1,-,TGTGCCAGCAGCTTAGCGGAGGCTGGGGGCAATGAGCAGTTCTTC,CASSLAEAGGNEQFF
TRBV28,-,TRBJ2-5,TRBD2,TGTGCCAGCAGTTTTGGGCTAGCGGGAGAGGGGGAGACCCAGTACTTC,CASSFGLAGEGETQYF
TRBV2,-,TRBJ1-1,-,TGTGCCAGCAGTGAACATCGTGGGGTCCTGAACACTGAAGCTTTCTTT,CASSEHRGVLNTEAFF
TRBV12-5,-,TRBJ1-2,-,TGTGCTAGTGGTTCCGATCAGGGTTTTAATGGCTACACCTTC,CASGSDQGFNGYTF
TRBV6-5,-,TRBJ1-2,TRBD1,TGTGCCAGCTTACAGGGGGCGGGTGGCTACACCTTC,CASLQGAGGYTF
TRBV7-2,once,TRBJ2-5,-,TGTGCCAGCAGCTTAAATACAGCTAACGCTCAAGAGACCCAGTACTTC,CASSLNTANAQETQYF
TRBV28,-,TRBJ1-1,-,TGTGCCAGTACCACCGGGTTCGAAGCTTTCTTT,CASTTGFEAFF
TRBV11-2,-,TRBJ1-1,-,TGTGCCAGCAGCTTAGGAGTGAACACTGAAGCTTTCTTT,CASSLGVNTEAFF
TRBV19,-,TRBJ1-1,TRBD1,TGTGCCAGTATCGGACAGGTGGGGGACACTGAAGCTTTCTTT,CASIGQVGDTEAFF
TRBV5-4,-,TRBJ2-1,TRBD1,TGTGCCAGCAGCGCCCCGGACAGGGTAAATGAGCAGTTCTTC,CASSAPDRVNEQFF
TRBV29-1,-,TRBJ2-2,-,TGCAGCGTTGATCGGGCCGGGGCGGGCACCGGGGAGCTGTTTTTT,CSVDRAGAGTGELFF
TRBV7-9,-,TRBJ2-3,TRBD1,TGTGCCAGCAGCTCCCCGACAGGGGCAACAGATACGCAGTATTTT,CASSSPTGATDTQYF